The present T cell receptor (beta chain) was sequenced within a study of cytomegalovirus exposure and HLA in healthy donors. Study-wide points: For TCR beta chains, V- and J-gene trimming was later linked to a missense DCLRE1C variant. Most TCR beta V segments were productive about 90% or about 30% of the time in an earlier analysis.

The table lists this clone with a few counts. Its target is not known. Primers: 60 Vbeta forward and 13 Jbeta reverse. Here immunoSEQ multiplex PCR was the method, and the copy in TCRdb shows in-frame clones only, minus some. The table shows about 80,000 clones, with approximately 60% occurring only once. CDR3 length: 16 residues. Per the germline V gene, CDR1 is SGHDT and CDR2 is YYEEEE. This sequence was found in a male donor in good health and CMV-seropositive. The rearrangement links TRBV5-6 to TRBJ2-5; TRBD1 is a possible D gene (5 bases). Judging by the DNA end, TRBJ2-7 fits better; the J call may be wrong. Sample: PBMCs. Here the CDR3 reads CASSLGPQGRSYEQYF. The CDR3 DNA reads TGTGCCAGCAGCTTGGGCCCCCAGGGAAGGTCCTACGAGCAGTACTTC.